The 3 T cell receptor beta chains below were found in one sample sequenced in a study of monozygotic twins with inflammatory bowel disease. With the 5' RACE reads reprocessed, TCRdb shows one record per CDR3 protein and no DNA. This sample's table reports over 110,000 distinct CDR3 sequences. The sample consisted of blood. All receptors come from a human donor with ulcerative colitis or Crohn's disease, or a healthy co-twin of an affected twin (not recorded which).

The chain combines TRBV15 with TRBJ1-5; TCRdb designates TRBD1, a call that cannot be tested without DNA. Per germline, CDR1 LNHNV and CDR2 YYDKDF (reference sequence). The CDR3 extends over 16 amino acids. Here the CDR3 reads CATSRKGQGAGQPQHF.

This sequence joins TRBV6-5 and TRBJ1-1; no DNA is available, so the TRBD1 call from TCRdb remains unchecked. The CDR3 loop spans 14 amino acids. CDR1 is MNHEY, CDR2 SVGAGI, per germline. CDR3 region: CASSHKTGSAEAFF.

This chain's CDR3 is CSALSGGTSYEQYF. The chain uses TRBV20-1 and TRBJ2-7; TCRdb indicates TRBD2, and absent DNA this call remains unverified. Germline CDR1 reads DFQATT; CDR2 reads SNEGSKA (reference sequence). The CDR3 runs 14 residues.